This T cell receptor beta chain derives from a study of T cell clusters in autoimmune cytopenias. Multiplex touch-down PCR amplified TRB using TRB-A and TRB-B pools in one tube. TCRdb re-called the multiplex PCR reads and catalogs CDR3 proteins one per entry, DNA excluded. The listing records 4,500 to 6,500 distinct CDR3 sequences. Some 39,000 genome equivalents of blood DNA were amplified for TRB. Germline V gene lookup returns CDR1 SGHDN and CDR2 FVKESK. CDR3 size: 13 residues. A word on this clonotype: Its matching antigen is unknown.

Broader study findings: Primary autoimmune cytopenia patients seemingly lacked the physiological T cell clusters found in healthy donors.

This sample also belongs to another study, concerning T cell repertoires in aging, cancer and after chemotherapy. Per that paper: Donors were grouped into six age bands spanning 30 or younger through 70 or older. Untreated cancer patients had significantly lower blood TCR diversity than age-matched healthy donors. These repertoire data do not allow conclusions about immunological memory after chemotherapy.

This TCR came from a human donor in good health. Material for sequencing was peripheral blood. The chain carries TRBV14 and TRBJ1-2. CDR3 loop: CASTTVGTAGYTF.